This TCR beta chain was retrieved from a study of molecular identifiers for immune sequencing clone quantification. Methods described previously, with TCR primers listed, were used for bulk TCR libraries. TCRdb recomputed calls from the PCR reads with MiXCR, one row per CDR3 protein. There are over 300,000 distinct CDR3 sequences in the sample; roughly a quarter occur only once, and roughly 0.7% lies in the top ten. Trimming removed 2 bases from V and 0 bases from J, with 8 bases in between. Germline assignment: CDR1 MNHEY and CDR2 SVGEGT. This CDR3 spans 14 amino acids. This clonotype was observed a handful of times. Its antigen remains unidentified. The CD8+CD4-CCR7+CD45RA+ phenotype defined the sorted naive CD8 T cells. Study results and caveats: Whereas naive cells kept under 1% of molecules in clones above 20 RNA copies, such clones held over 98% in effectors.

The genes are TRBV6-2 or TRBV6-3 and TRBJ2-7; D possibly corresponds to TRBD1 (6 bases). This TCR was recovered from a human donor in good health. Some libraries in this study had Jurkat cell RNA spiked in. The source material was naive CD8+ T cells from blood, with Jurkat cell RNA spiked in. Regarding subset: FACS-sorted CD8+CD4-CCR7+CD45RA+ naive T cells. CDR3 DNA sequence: TGTGCCAGCAGTTACGGACAGCACTCCTACGAGCAGTACTTC. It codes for CASSYGQHSYEQYF.